This T cell receptor beta chain was recovered during a study of cytomegalovirus exposure and HLA in healthy donors. Study results and limitations: Rare sequences made up most TCRs, while some public TCRs were found in many donors. Per published accounts, TCR beta sequences correctly predicted the HLA-A and HLA-B alleles of most subjects. Looking again later, the authors saw that most CMV-associated TCR beta chains seemed HLA-restricted.

This CDR3 is 14 amino acids long. Looked up from germline, CDR1 is SGHNT and CDR2 is YYREEE (reference sequence). J was trimmed by 8 bases and V by 5 bases; bases with no gene match: 8. Vbeta (60) and Jbeta (13) primers were used in the PCR. Libraries were prepared by immunoSEQ multiplex PCR; TCRdb keeps only in-frame clonotypes and omits some of them. The table includes 130,000 or so clones, just under 80% detected once. As for this clone: Its antigen is undetermined.

This receptor was taken from a male donor in good health and CMV-seronegative. Source material: PBMCs. The rearrangement links TRBV5-4 to TRBJ1-4; 8 nucleotides align to TRBD1. This CDR3 is CASSLDRASEKLFF. CDR3 coding DNA: TGTGCCAGCAGTCTGGACAGGGCGTCGGAAAAACTGTTTTTT.